This section outlines one T cell receptor (beta chain) sequence together with its context. The antigen is undetermined. The CDR3 has 17 residues. The ends lost 8 bases at V and 4 bases at J; junction bases unmatched: 9. CDR1 and CDR2 from the germline V gene are MNHNS and SASEGT. For TCRbeta, the library was prepared with unique molecular identifiers. MiXCR, applied by TCRdb to the PCR reads, yields one record per CDR3 protein. The table records some 350,000 distinct CDR3 sequences, about a sixth of them present only once. These data are taken from a study of T-cell reconstitution after alpha-beta-depleted transplantation in children. Study-wide results and limits: At the one-year point after transplant, T-cell counts and TCRbeta diversity were found to come mostly from T cells that had been newly produced. Alpha-beta T cells about two months after transplant reportedly derived from several hundred expanded graft clones. Surviving recipient T cells and thymic progenitors accounted for the high day-60 TCRbeta diversity observed in some patients.

Specimen: PBMCs, mostly from graft donor cells, collected 360 days after TCRalphabeta/CD19-depleted stem cell transplant. The rearrangement links TRBV6-1 to TRBJ2-1; 15 nucleotides align to TRBD2. The clonotype originates from a male patient between 2 and 10 years old who had a stem cell transplant for acute lymphoblastic leukemia, so the T cells may come from the graft donor. CDR3 sequence reads: CASGRTSGRAGYNEQFF. CDR3 coding DNA: TGTGCCAGCGGGAGGACTAGCGGGAGGGCCGGGTACAATGAGCAGTTCTTC.